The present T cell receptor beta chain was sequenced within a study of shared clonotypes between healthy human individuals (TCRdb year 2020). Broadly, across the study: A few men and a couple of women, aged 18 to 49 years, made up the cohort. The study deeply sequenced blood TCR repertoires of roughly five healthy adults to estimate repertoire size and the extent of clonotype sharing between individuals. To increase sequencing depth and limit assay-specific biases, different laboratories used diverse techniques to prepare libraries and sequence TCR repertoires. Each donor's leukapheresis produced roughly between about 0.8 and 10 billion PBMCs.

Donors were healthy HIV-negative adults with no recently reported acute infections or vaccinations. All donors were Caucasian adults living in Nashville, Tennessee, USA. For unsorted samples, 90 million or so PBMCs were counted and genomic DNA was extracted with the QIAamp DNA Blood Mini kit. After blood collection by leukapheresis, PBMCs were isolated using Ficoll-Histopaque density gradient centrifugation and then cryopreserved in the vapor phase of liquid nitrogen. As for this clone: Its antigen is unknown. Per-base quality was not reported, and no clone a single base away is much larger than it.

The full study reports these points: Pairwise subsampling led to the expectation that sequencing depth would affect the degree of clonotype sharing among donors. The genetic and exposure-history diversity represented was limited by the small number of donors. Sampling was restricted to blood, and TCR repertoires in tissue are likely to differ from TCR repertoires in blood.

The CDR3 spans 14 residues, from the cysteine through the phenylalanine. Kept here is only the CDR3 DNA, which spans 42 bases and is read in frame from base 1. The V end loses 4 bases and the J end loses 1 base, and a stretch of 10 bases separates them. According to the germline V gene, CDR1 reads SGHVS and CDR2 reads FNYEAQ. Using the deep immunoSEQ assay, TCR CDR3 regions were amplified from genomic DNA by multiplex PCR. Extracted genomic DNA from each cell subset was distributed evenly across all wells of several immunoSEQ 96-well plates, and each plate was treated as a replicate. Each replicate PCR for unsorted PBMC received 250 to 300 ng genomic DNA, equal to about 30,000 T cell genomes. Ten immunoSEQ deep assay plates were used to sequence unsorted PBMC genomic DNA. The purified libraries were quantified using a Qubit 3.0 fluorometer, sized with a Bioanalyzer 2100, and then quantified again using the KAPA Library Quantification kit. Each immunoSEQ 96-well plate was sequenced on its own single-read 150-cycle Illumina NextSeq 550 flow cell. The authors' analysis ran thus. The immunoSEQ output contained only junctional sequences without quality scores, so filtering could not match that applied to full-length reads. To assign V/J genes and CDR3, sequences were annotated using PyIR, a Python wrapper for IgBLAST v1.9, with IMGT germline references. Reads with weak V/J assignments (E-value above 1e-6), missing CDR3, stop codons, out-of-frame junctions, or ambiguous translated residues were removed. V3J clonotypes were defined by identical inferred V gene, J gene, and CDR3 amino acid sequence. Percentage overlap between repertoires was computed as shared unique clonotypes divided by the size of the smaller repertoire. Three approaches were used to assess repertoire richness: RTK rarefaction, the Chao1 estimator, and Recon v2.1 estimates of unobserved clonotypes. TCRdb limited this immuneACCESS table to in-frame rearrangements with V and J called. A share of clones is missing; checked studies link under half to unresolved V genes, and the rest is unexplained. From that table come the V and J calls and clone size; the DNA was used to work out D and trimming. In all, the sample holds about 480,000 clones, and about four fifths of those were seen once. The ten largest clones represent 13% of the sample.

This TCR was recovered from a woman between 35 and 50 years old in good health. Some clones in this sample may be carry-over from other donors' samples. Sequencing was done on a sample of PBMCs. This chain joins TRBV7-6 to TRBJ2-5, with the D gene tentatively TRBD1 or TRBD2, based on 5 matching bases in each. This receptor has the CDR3 CASSSPGTQETQYF. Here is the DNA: TGTGCCAGCAGCTCGCCGGGGACCCAAGAGACCCAGTACTTC.